This TCR beta chain was sequenced during a study of Graves' ophthalmopathy and Graves' hyperthyroidism. Findings of the study overall: Using 13 signatures, a model distinguished ophthalmopathy from stable hyperthyroidism, reaching about 90% sensitivity and 80% to 83% specificity. Blood shared most expanded thyroid clonotypes above 0.001 frequency.

Transcripts of RNA were the source for amplifying TCR beta CDR3 regions. Scientists carried out first-round RT-PCR using HTBI primers and then a second-round multiplex PCR. One entry per CDR3 protein, called by TCRdb with MiXCR from the multiplex PCR reads. The sample yields over a million distinct CDR3 sequences, about 35% seen once. This clonotype was seen many times. The antigen is unknown. Trimming took off 2 bases at V and 3 bases at J, with 13 bases between the two ends. Germline CDR1 and CDR2: SGHTA and FQGNSA. There are 15 residues in the CDR3. Each hyperthyroidism patient was newly diagnosed, with under 2 months' duration, and aged 18 to 65. Establishment of the diagnosis relied upon clinical symptoms, serum thyroxine, TRAb, thyroid ultrasound and orbital computed tomography.

This chain links TRBV7-2 with TRBJ1-2, with TRBD1 as a possible D gene (6 bases). The receptor was derived from an adult man with Graves' hyperthyroidism. Sample: peripheral blood or thyroid tissue (not recorded which). Written as DNA, the CDR3 is TGTGCCAGCAGCTTAAGGGGGGCAGCTCACTATGGCTACACCTTC. This sequence encodes CASSLRGAAHYGYTF.